A selection of T cell receptor beta chains follows, all from one sample in a study of monozygotic twins with inflammatory bowel disease. TCRdb reprocessed the 5' RACE reads, keeping one entry per CDR3 protein, no DNA. The table for this sample gives around 400,000 distinct CDR3 sequences. Sequenced material: blood. The receptor source for this set is a human donor with ulcerative colitis or Crohn's disease, or a healthy co-twin of an affected twin (not recorded which). Each CDR3 is given with its conserved first and last residue.

>TRBV27|20|TRBJ2-2
CASSPRSWAGLEGGTGELFF
>TRBV6-1|15|TRBJ2-5
CASKSQNSYQETQYF
>TRBV5-4|17|TRBJ2-2
CASSLGRWGGNTGELFF
>TRBV15|14|TRBJ1-4
CATSRAATNEKLFF
>TRBV6-5|13|TRBJ1-2
CASSYGQGNGYTF
>TRBV5-6|14|TRBJ2-7
CASSIWDGSYEQYF
>TRBV6-1|15|TRBJ1-4
CASTQRLTRDEKLFF
>TRBV2|12|TRBJ2-1
CASSGLGWEQFF
>TRBV3-1|15|TRBJ2-5
CASSHAGVVIETQYF
>TRBV5-8|15|TRBJ2-1
CASSLGLINNNEQFF
>TRBV7-2|12|TRBJ1-5
CASSKGSQPQHF
>TRBV7-2|13|TRBJ2-7
CASSHGSMGEQYF
>TRBV7-2|13|TRBJ2-7
CASSLVEGGRTYF
>TRBV7-9|13|TRBJ2-2
CASSHRRTGELFF
>TRBV20-1|15|TRBJ2-1
CSARGDRGFEGEQFF
>TRBV7-9|15|TRBJ2-3
CASSLHERGRDTQYF
>TRBV5-1|13|TRBJ1-2
CASRAAGAQGYTF
>TRBV20-1|14|TRBJ1-6
CSALDYLRDSPLHF
>TRBV6-1|14|TRBJ1-5
CASRKTQGDQPQHF
>TRBV7-9|15|TRBJ2-5
CASSLLAGGPETQYF
>TRBV5-1|17|TRBJ2-1
CASSLAPAGSTGGEQFF
>TRBV29-1|13|TRBJ1-2
CSARATGPYGYTF
>TRBV7-2|15|TRBJ2-6
CASSYTGPSANVLTF
>TRBV7-8|17|TRBJ1-5
CASSLAPRVSGNQPQHF
>TRBV7-9|16|TRBJ2-7
CASSYQILPPVYEQYF
>TRBV28|14|TRBJ1-1
CATGQGGMNTEAFF
>TRBV30|19|TRBJ2-1
CAWSFPGTSGASSYNEQFF
>TRBV9|14|TRBJ2-3
CASSSRPDEDTQYF